A selection of T cell receptor beta chains follows, all from one sample in a study of blood T cell repertoires in COVID-19. Using immunoSEQ multiplex PCR, the repertoire was profiled, and TCRdb retains in-frame clones only, with some absent. The sample records over 200,000 clones, 84% being singletons. Sequencing was carried out using peripheral blood. Receptors were obtained from a woman aged 45-65 years with active or convalescent COVID-19. The CDR3 runs from the conserved cysteine through the conserved F or W. The order of the fields is V gene, D gene, clone size, J gene, CDR3 DNA, CDR3 protein. A D gene is named only where the DNA matches it firmly. Size tells how often a clone was seen (once, few, many) or the class of an expanded clone, and some rows leave it out.

v_gene: TRBV29-1; d_gene: TRBD1; abundance: NA; j_gene: TRBJ2-7; CDR3nt: TGCAGCGTGCCGGGACAGGGGGCAAACGAGCAGTACTTC; CDR3aa: CSVPGQGANEQYF
v_gene: TRBV19; d_gene: TRBD1; abundance: few; j_gene: TRBJ2-5; CDR3nt: TGTGCCACCAAGACTCAGGGGGCATACGGTCAAGAGACCCAGTACTTC; CDR3aa: CATKTQGAYGQETQYF
v_gene: TRBV28; d_gene: NA; abundance: once; j_gene: TRBJ2-2; CDR3nt: TGTGCCAGCAGTTTACAAGAGACAAACACCGGGGAGCTGTTTTTT; CDR3aa: CASSLQETNTGELFF
v_gene: TRBV12-3/TRBV12-4; d_gene: NA; abundance: NA; j_gene: TRBJ1-2; CDR3nt: TGTGCCAGCAGTTTTTCGGTGATCTATGGCTACACCTTC; CDR3aa: CASSFSVIYGYTF
v_gene: TRBV18; d_gene: TRBD1; abundance: NA; j_gene: TRBJ2-5; CDR3nt: TGTGCCAGCTCCCCCCCGAGACAGGGGGGAGGAGAGACCCAGTACTTC; CDR3aa: CASSPPRQGGGETQYF
v_gene: TRBV7-8; d_gene: NA; abundance: NA; j_gene: TRBJ1-4; CDR3nt: TGTGCCAGCAGCCGACCAGGCGCTTGGGAAAAACTGTTTTTT; CDR3aa: CASSRPGAWEKLFF
v_gene: TRBV27; d_gene: TRBD2; abundance: NA; j_gene: TRBJ2-3; CDR3nt: TGTGCCAGCAGTTTTGTAGCGGGGCGCACAGATACGCAGTATTTT; CDR3aa: CASSFVAGRTDTQYF
v_gene: TRBV7-9; d_gene: NA; abundance: NA; j_gene: TRBJ1-2; CDR3nt: TGTGCCAGCAGCTTAGGACAGGTGAACTATGGCTACACCTTC; CDR3aa: CASSLGQVNYGYTF
v_gene: TRBV28; d_gene: NA; abundance: once; j_gene: TRBJ1-3; CDR3nt: TGTGCCAGCACCCCACAGGGTATTGGAAACACCATATATTTT; CDR3aa: CASTPQGIGNTIYF
v_gene: TRBV4-1; d_gene: NA; abundance: NA; j_gene: TRBJ2-7; CDR3nt: TGCGCCAGCAGCCAGGAAGACAGTTCCCCTGGGCAGTACTTC; CDR3aa: CASSQEDSSPGQYF
v_gene: TRBV7-6; d_gene: NA; abundance: NA; j_gene: TRBJ1-3; CDR3nt: TGTGCCAGCAGCCATAGCAGGGTAGAGAGCTCTGGAAACACCATATATTTT; CDR3aa: CASSHSRVESSGNTIYF
v_gene: TRBV2; d_gene: NA; abundance: NA; j_gene: TRBJ2-3; CDR3nt: TGTGCCAGCAGTGACTCAGATACGCAGTATTTT; CDR3aa: CASSDSDTQYF
v_gene: TRBV5-5; d_gene: TRBD1; abundance: NA; j_gene: TRBJ1-1; CDR3nt: TGTGCCAGCAGCTTATGGACAGGGGTAACTGAAGCTTTCTTT; CDR3aa: CASSLWTGVTEAFF
v_gene: TRBV2; d_gene: NA; abundance: NA; j_gene: TRBJ2-1; CDR3nt: TGTGCCAGCAGTGAAGCGGAGGAGTACAATGAGCAGTTCTTC; CDR3aa: CASSEAEEYNEQFF
v_gene: TRBV4-1; d_gene: TRBD2; abundance: NA; j_gene: TRBJ2-1; CDR3nt: TGCGCCAGCAGCCAAGGACTAGCGGGAGGGCCAGGGGATGAGCAGTTCTTC; CDR3aa: CASSQGLAGGPGDEQFF
v_gene: TRBV6-1; d_gene: TRBD1; abundance: few; j_gene: TRBJ2-1; CDR3nt: TGTGCCAGCAGTGAAGTCTTGTTTCGGACAGGGGGTGGTGAGCAGTTCTTC; CDR3aa: CASSEVLFRTGGGEQFF
v_gene: TRBV24-1; d_gene: TRBD2; abundance: NA; j_gene: TRBJ2-3; CDR3nt: TGTGCCACCAGTGAACCCACCCGGCGGACTAGCGGGAAGCTGGTGGCGGGCACAGATACGCAGTATTTT; CDR3aa: CATSEPTRRTSGKLVAGTDTQYF
v_gene: TRBV7-9; d_gene: NA; abundance: NA; j_gene: TRBJ1-6; CDR3nt: TGTGCCAGCAGCTTCCAGAATTCACCCCTCCACTTT; CDR3aa: CASSFQNSPLHF
v_gene: TRBV2; d_gene: NA; abundance: NA; j_gene: TRBJ2-3; CDR3nt: TGTGCCAGCAGTGTTTTGACAGCGGGAGATACGCAGTATTTT; CDR3aa: CASSVLTAGDTQYF
v_gene: TRBV30; d_gene: TRBD1; abundance: once; j_gene: TRBJ1-1; CDR3nt: TGTGCCTGGAGTGGGGACAGCAACACTGAAGCTTTCTTT; CDR3aa: CAWSGDSNTEAFF
v_gene: TRBV5-1; d_gene: TRBD2; abundance: few; j_gene: TRBJ2-1; CDR3nt: TGCGCCAGCAGCTTGGGACTAGCGCATCATGAGCAGTTCTTC; CDR3aa: CASSLGLAHHEQFF
v_gene: TRBV2; d_gene: TRBD1; abundance: few; j_gene: TRBJ1-6; CDR3nt: TGTGCCAGCAGTGAAAGGACAGGGAAGGCGGGTTCACCCCTCCACTTT; CDR3aa: CASSERTGKAGSPLHF
v_gene: TRBV19; d_gene: NA; abundance: once; j_gene: TRBJ1-5; CDR3nt: TGTGCCAGTAGTATGAGCCAGGGGAGCAATCAGCCCCAGCATTTT; CDR3aa: CASSMSQGSNQPQHF
v_gene: TRBV6-5; d_gene: NA; abundance: NA; j_gene: TRBJ1-2; CDR3nt: TGTGCCAGCAGAGACATCTTGAGGGACTATGGCTACACCTTC; CDR3aa: CASRDILRDYGYTF
v_gene: TRBV7-3; d_gene: TRBD2; abundance: NA; j_gene: TRBJ2-1; CDR3nt: TGTGCCAGCAGCTTAAGTACTAGCGGGAGATTTAGCAATGAGCAGTTCTTC; CDR3aa: CASSLSTSGRFSNEQFF
v_gene: TRBV7-2; d_gene: NA; abundance: NA; j_gene: TRBJ2-5; CDR3nt: TGTGCCAGCAGCCCAGGACTGCGGGAGACCCAGTACTTC; CDR3aa: CASSPGLRETQYF
v_gene: TRBV29-1; d_gene: TRBD1; abundance: NA; j_gene: TRBJ1-1; CDR3nt: TGCAGCGGGGGGACAGGGGTCACTGAAGCTTTCTTT; CDR3aa: CSGGTGVTEAFF
v_gene: TRBV6-5; d_gene: TRBD1; abundance: NA; j_gene: TRBJ1-6; CDR3nt: TGTGCCAGCAGTTACCGGGGACAGAATAATTCACCCCTCCACTTT; CDR3aa: CASSYRGQNNSPLHF
v_gene: TRBV29-1; d_gene: NA; abundance: NA; j_gene: TRBJ1-5; CDR3nt: TGCAGCGTTGTTTTCCGGGGAGGCAACAATCAGCCCCAGCATTTT; CDR3aa: CSVVFRGGNNQPQHF
v_gene: TRBV18; d_gene: TRBD1; abundance: NA; j_gene: TRBJ2-5; CDR3nt: TGTGCCAGCTCACCGATCCAGGGACAGCAAGAGACCCAGTACTTC; CDR3aa: CASSPIQGQQETQYF